These 17 T cell receptor beta chains came from one sample sequenced in a study of Ad26.COV2.S vaccination and SARS-CoV-2 variants. The assay was immunoSEQ multiplex PCR, and TCRdb's table has in-frame clones only and misses some. The data contain around 450,000 clones, 90% of them singletons. Treatment meaning: roughly 18 received Ad26.COV2.S at low or high dose, single or two shots; 5 received placebo; per-sample allocation not given. Sampling occurred on day 63 after the first vaccine or placebo injection. Here the sequenced sample was peripheral blood, taken in a trial of Ad26.COV2.S vaccine versus placebo. The receptors here all came from a person aged 18-65 years who received the Ad26.COV2.S COVID-19 vaccine or a placebo.

This chain uses TRBV3-1 (or the pseudogene TRBV3-2) with TRBJ2-7; TRBD2 matches at 10 bases. The CDR3 runs 14 residues. J gave up 4 bases and V 4 bases, and 4 bases lay outside the gene matches. Germline V gene data show CDR1 as LGHDT and CDR2 as YNNKEL (reference sequence). The CDR3 bases are TGTGCCAGCAGCCTGGCTAGCGGGAGATACGAGCAGTACTTC. Translating it yields CASSLASGRYEQYF.

The chain links TRBV28 to TRBJ2-3; 11 nucleotides align to TRBD2. V trimming: 5 bases; J trimming: 3 bases; junction bases outside the gene matches: 16. The CDR3 has 19 residues. CDR1 and CDR2 (germline): MDHEN, SYDVKM. CDR3 DNA sequence: TGTGCCAGCAGTGGCGGACTAGCGGGCAACATCATGCAGACAGATACGCAGTATTTT. Protein product: CASSGGLAGNIMQTDTQYF.

The chain recombines TRBV7-8 with TRBJ1-6; D possibly corresponds to TRBD1 (5 bases). Deletions cut 4 bases from V and 10 bases from J, with 14 bases between. This CDR3 region has 14 residues. The germline CDR1 and CDR2 sequences are SGHVS and FQNEAQ. The CDR3: CASSSGGGRSPLHF. The CDR3 DNA sequence: TGTGCCAGCAGCTCTGGGGGGGGTCGATCACCCCTCCACTTT.

V and J are TRBV20-1 and TRBJ2-1, with D tentatively TRBD1 (6 bases). This CDR3 spans 11 amino acids. The germline gives CDR1 DFQATT, CDR2 SNEGSKA (reference sequence). V was pared by 3 bases and J by 10 bases, with 10 bases between. CDR3 amino acids: CSASLRGEQFF. As DNA, the CDR3 is TGCAGTGCTAGTCTAAGGGGGGAGCAGTTCTTC.

This chain links TRBV2 with TRBJ1-1; D is possibly TRBD1 (6 bases). From germline, CDR1 is SNHLY and CDR2 FYNNEI. V lost 5 bases to trimming and J lost 1 base, with 14 bases between them. The CDR3 is 15 residues long. CDR3 residues: CASSLPEGQNTEAFF. The CDR3 nucleotides are TGTGCCAGCAGTTTGCCCGAGGGACAGAACACTGAAGCTTTCTTT.

The chain joins TRBV29-1 to TRBJ2-1; 8 bases align to TRBD2. Germline CDR1 SQVTM, CDR2 ANQGSEA. V was clipped by 6 bases and J by 0 bases; unmatched bases: 7. This CDR3 spans 15 amino acids. The CDR3 here is CSVGLAWSSYNEQFF. The CDR3 bases are TGCAGCGTCGGACTAGCTTGGAGCTCCTACAATGAGCAGTTCTTC.

J is TRBJ2-2 and V is TRBV18; D call uncertain. Germline V CDR1 and CDR2: KGHSH, LQKENI. V lost 2 bases and J lost 0, with 7 bases in between. The CDR3 runs to 15 residues. The DNA of the CDR3 is TGTGCCAGCTCACCAGCACAACCGAACACCGGGGAGCTGTTTTTT. It yields the protein CASSPAQPNTGELFF.

V is TRBV9 and J is TRBJ2-2; 9 positions agree with TRBD2. The CDR3 contains 16 residues. CDR1 is SGDLS, CDR2 YYNGEE, per germline. The junction had 10 bases not matched to a gene; V was cut back by 5 bases and J by 5 bases. The CDR3 here is CASRFGGRADTGELFF. The CDR3 DNA reads as TGTGCCAGCAGGTTCGGCGGGAGGGCCGATACCGGGGAGCTGTTTTTT.

This clone was seen only a few times. The V call is TRBV3-1 (or the pseudogene TRBV3-2), the J call TRBJ2-5; D may be TRBD2 (6 bases). This CDR3 spans 16 amino acids. Germline CDR1 and CDR2: LGHDT and YNNKEL (reference sequence). Deletions cut 6 bases from V and 2 bases from J, with 19 bases between. As DNA, the CDR3 is TGTGCCAGCAGTTCCCGCCGGGGGAGCGTTCAAGAGACCCAGTACTTC. Translating it yields CASSSRRGSVQETQYF.

V and J are TRBV20-1 and TRBJ2-3; 8 bases align to TRBD2. The CDR3 loop spans 13 amino acids. The J segment lost 5 bases and the V segment lost 3 bases, leaving 4 bases of the junction unmatched. Germline-derived CDR1 and CDR2 are DFQATT and SNEGSKA (reference sequence). CDR3 sequence reads: CSASPSGRDTQYF. CDR3 bases: TGCAGTGCTAGTCCGAGCGGGAGAGATACGCAGTATTTT.

There are a few counts of this clone. At one of its ends the junction is not consistent with the germline gene, which may arise from a read error. The gene calls are TRBV5-1 and TRBJ2-2; either TRBD1 or TRBD2 may supply D (5 bases each). This CDR3 contains 16 residues. Germline loops: CDR1 SGHRS, CDR2 YFSETQ. CDR3 in DNA: TGCGCCAGCAGCTTGAGCTCGGGGCGTTCGCCTGGGGGGCTGTTTTTT. Protein product: CASSLSSGRSPGGLFF.

The chain couples TRBV6-2 or TRBV6-3 to TRBJ2-1; D remains unclear. Looked up from germline, CDR1 is MNHEY and CDR2 is SVGEGT. Trimming cost V 3 bases and J 7 bases, with 10 bases left between them. The CDR3 has 13 amino acids. CDR3 DNA: TGTGCCAGCAGTTATGGGGTATGGAATGAGCAGTTCTTC. Protein sequence: CASSYGVWNEQFF.

J is TRBJ2-7 and V is TRBV19; 9 nucleotides align to TRBD2. Germline assignment: CDR1 LNHDA and CDR2 SQIVND (reference sequence). The V and J ends lost 5 bases and 4 bases, in that order; junction bases with no gene match: 6. The CDR3 has 14 amino acids. The CDR3 region is CASSVSGSRYEQYF. CDR3 in DNA: TGTGCCAGTAGTGTTAGCGGGAGCAGGTACGAGCAGTACTTC.

V and J are TRBV7-6 and TRBJ1-1, with a possible D match to TRBD1 (5 bases). Trimming removed 1 base from V and 4 bases from J, with 7 bases in between. CDR1 and CDR2 (germline): SGHVS, FNYEAQ. The CDR3 totals 13 residues. For the CDR3, the DNA is TGTGCCAGCAGCTTAGGGGGGGGCACTGAAGCTTTCTTT. Protein product: CASSLGGGTEAFF.

The count of this clone is one. This chain uses TRBV7-3 with TRBJ2-1, with 13 bases identical to TRBD2. The CDR3 covers 15 residues. Germline lookup yields CDR1 SGHTA and CDR2 FQGTGA. Germline trimming cut 2 bases from V and 10 bases from J; bases unmatched to any gene: 5. The CDR3 nucleotides read TGTGCCAGCAGCTTAGGACTAGCGGGGGTGGGAGAGCAGTTCTTC. It translates to CASSLGLAGVGEQFF.

The chain couples TRBV4-1 to TRBJ1-5; D is uncertain. Trimming stripped 3 bases from V and 3 bases from J, with 15 bases between. The CDR3 runs 16 residues. Germline V gene lookup returns CDR1 MGHRA and CDR2 YSYEKL. Here the CDR3 reads CASSQSREYPNQPQHF. Written as DNA, the CDR3 is TGCGCCAGCAGCCAGTCCCGGGAATATCCCAATCAGCCCCAGCATTTT.

This rearrangement joins TRBV7-6 to TRBJ2-7; 7 positions match TRBD1. Germline V CDR1 and CDR2: SGHVS, FNYEAQ. Trimming removed 5 bases from V and 2 bases from J; junction bases left unmatched: 3. The CDR3 loop spans 13 amino acids. Here the CDR3 reads CASSITGAYEQYF. The CDR3, as DNA: TGTGCCAGCAGCATTACAGGGGCCTACGAGCAGTACTTC.